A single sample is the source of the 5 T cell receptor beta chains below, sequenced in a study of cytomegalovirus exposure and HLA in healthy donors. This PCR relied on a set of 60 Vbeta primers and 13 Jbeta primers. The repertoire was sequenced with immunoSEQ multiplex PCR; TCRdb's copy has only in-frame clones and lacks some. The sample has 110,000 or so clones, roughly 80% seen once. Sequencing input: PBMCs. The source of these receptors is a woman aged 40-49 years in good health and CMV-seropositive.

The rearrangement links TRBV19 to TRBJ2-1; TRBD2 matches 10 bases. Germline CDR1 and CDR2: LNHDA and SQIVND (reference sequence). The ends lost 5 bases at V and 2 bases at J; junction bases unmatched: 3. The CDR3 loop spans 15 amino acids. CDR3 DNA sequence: TGTGCCAGTAGTTTGGGACTAGCGACCTACAATGAGCAGTTCTTC. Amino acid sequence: CASSLGLATYNEQFF.

The CDR3: CASSSVLRANEQFF. DNA for the CDR3: TGTGCCAGCAGCTCGGTCTTGAGAGCCAATGAGCAGTTCTTC. The V and J genes are TRBV7-9 and TRBJ2-1; D is undetermined. The length of the CDR3 is 14 residues. Germline V gene lookup returns CDR1 SEHNR and CDR2 FQNEAQ (reference sequence). The V end lost 4 bases, the J end lost 6 bases, and 13 bases lay between the germline ends.

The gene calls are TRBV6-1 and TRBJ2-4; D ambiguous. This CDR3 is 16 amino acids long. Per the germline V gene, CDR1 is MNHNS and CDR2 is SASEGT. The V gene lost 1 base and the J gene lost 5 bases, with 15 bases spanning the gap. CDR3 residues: CASSEVPGGGENIQYF. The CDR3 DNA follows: TGTGCCAGCAGTGAAGTTCCCGGCGGTGGAGAAAACATTCAGTACTTC.

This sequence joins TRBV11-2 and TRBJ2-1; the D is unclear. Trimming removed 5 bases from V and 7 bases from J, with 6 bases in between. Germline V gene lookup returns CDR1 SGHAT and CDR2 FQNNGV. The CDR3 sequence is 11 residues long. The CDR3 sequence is CASSLRNEQFF. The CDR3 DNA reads TGTGCCAGCAGCCTAAGAAATGAGCAGTTCTTC.

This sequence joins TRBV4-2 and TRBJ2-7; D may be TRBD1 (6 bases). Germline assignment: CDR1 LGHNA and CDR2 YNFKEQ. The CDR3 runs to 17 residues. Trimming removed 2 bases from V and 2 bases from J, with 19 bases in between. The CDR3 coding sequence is TGTGCCAGCAGCCAAAGACGGGGACATCGGGACACCTACGAGCAGTACTTC. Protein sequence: CASSQRRGHRDTYEQYF.